This T cell receptor (beta chain) was documented in a study of blood T cell repertoires in COVID-19. Germline V CDR1 and CDR2: LGHDT, YNNKEL (reference sequence). Trimming left V 1 base short and J 4 bases short, with 10 bases between. This CDR3 has 14 residues. The repertoire was sequenced with immunoSEQ multiplex PCR; TCRdb's copy has only in-frame clones and lacks some. The repertoire consists of roughly 230,000 clones, with more than 65% occurring once and the leading ten covering approximately 8%. The source of this sequence is a woman older than 75 with acute or convalescent COVID-19. This chain links TRBV3-1 (or the pseudogene TRBV3-2) with TRBJ1-1, with a weak D call TRBD1 (6 bases). The sample was peripheral blood. CDR3 sequence (DNA): TGTGCCAGCAGCCAAGGAATCAGGGGCACTGAAGCTTTCTTT. As protein: CASSQGIRGTEAFF.